This TCR beta chain was recovered during a study of T cell changes during pregnancy in multiple sclerosis (dated by TCRdb to the late 2010s). Turning to the overall study: Changes in the T cell repertoire over the course of pregnancy were examined in this study in women with multiple sclerosis.

About this clone: Its cognate antigen has yet to be identified. Per-base qualities were not stored, and no clone one base away is much larger.

Inclusive of the bounding cysteine and phenylalanine, the CDR3 is 14 residues long. Of all the DNA, just the CDR3 is kept, 42 bases in frame from base 1. For CDR1 and CDR2, the germline V gene lists KGHSH and LQKENI. Between the V and J ends, shortened by 3 bases and 2 bases respectively, the junction contains 11 bases. Library preparation was by the immunoSEQ multiplex PCR assay. Entries here come from immuneACCESS through TCRdb and include only in-frame sequences with V and J called. Some clones fail to appear in such tables; in the studies checked, an unresolved V gene covers under half of the shortfall, and the cause of the remainder is unknown. Across this sample there are more than 35,000 clones, with about nine tenths seen only once. In total, the top ten clones hold approximately 10% of the sample.

Recombination linked TRBV18 to TRBJ2-7; TRBD1 is possibly the D segment (6 matching bases). This material consisted of CD8+ T cells from peripheral blood mononuclear cells, taken in the third trimester of pregnancy. The TCR originated in a female donor with multiple sclerosis, enrolled in a pregnancy study. The CDR3 corresponds to CASSPSGQPYEQYF. The nucleotides read TGTGCCAGCTCACCGTCGGGACAACCCTACGAGCAGTACTTC.